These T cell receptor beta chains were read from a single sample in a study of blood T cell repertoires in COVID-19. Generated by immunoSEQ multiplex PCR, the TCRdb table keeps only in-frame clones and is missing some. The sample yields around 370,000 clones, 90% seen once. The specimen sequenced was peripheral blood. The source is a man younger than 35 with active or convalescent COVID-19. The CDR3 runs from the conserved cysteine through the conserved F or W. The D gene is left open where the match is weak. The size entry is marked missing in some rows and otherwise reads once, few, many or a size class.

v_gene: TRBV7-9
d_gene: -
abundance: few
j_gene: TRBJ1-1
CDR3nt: TGTGCCAGCAGCTTTCTTTTAGGAGGGACTGAAGCTTTCTTT
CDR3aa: CASSFLLGGTEAFF

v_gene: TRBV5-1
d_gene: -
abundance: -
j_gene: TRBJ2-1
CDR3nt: TGCGCCAGCACGCTCTCGTGGGGCAACAATGAGCAGTTCTTC
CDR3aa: CASTLSWGNNEQFF

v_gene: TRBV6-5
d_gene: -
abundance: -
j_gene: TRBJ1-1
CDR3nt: TGTGCCAGCAGCCAGGGGCGGAACACTGAAGCTTTCTTT
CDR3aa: CASSQGRNTEAFF

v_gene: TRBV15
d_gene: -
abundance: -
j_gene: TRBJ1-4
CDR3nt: TGTGCCACCAGCAGAGATGACACAGTTAATGAAAAACTGTTTTTT
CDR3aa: CATSRDDTVNEKLFF

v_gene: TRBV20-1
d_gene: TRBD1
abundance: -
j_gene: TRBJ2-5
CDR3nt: TGCAGTGCTAGTACCGGGACAGTAGAAGAGACCCAGTACTTC
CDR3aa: CSASTGTVEETQYF

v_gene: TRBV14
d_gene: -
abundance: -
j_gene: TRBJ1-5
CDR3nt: TGTGCCAGCAGCCAAGCCGGGTTACAGCCCCAGCATTTT
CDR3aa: CASSQAGLQPQHF

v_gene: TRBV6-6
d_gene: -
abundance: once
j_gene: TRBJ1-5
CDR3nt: TGTGCCAGCAGTTACTCGGACAATTATAGCAATCAGCCCCAGCATTTT
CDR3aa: CASSYSDNYSNQPQHF

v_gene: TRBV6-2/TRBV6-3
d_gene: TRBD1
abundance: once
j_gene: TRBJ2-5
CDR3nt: TGTGCCAGCAGTTACGAATCGGGACAGCTATTAAAAGAGACCCAGTACTTC
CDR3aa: CASSYESGQLLKETQYF

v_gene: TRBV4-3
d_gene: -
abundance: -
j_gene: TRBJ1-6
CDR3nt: TGCGCCAGCAGTCCCGACACCTCCTATAATTCACCCCTCCACTTT
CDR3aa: CASSPDTSYNSPLHF

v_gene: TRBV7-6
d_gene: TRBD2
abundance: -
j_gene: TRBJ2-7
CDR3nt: TGTGCCAGCAGCCAAAAGACTAGCGGGCTCTCCTACGAGCAGTACTTC
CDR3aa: CASSQKTSGLSYEQYF

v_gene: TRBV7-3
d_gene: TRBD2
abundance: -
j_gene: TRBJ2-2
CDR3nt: TGTGCCAGCCGGGGGGGCCCCTCCGCCGGGGAGCTGTTTTTT
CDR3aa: CASRGGPSAGELFF

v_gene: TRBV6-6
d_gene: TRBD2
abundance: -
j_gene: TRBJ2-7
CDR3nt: TGTGCCAGCAGCGGGACTAGCGGGTTCTTCAACGAGCAGTACTTC
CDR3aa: CASSGTSGFFNEQYF

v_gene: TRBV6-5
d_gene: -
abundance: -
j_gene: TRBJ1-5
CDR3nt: TGTGCCAGCAGTAGGCGGATAAATCAGCCCCAGCATTTT
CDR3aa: CASSRRINQPQHF

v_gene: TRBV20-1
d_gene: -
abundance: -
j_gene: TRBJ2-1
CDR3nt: TGCAGTGCGGACAAGTACAATGAGCAGTTCTTC
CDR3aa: CSADKYNEQFF

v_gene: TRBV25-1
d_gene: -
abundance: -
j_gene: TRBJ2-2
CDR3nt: TGTGCCAGCATGAAACAGGGCGGAACCGGGGAGCTGTTTTTT
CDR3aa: CASMKQGGTGELFF

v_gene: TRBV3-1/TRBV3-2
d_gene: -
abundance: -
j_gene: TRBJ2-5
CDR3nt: TGTGCCAGCAGCCAAGTTTTCCGGGATCAAGAGACCCAGTACTTC
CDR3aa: CASSQVFRDQETQYF

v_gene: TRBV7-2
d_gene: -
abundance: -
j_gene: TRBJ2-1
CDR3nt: TGTGCCAGCAGCTCCGGACACATCTCCTACAATGAGCAGTTCTTC
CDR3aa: CASSSGHISYNEQFF

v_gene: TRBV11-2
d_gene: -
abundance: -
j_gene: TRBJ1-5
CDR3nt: TGTGCCAGCAGCTTAGGGTCGGAGTCTCTGCCCCAGCATTTT
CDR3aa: CASSLGSESLPQHF

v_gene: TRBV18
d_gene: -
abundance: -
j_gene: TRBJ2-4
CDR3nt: TGTGCCAGCTCACCCCGGACCGACAGACTAGCCAAAAACATTCAGTACTTC
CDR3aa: CASSPRTDRLAKNIQYF

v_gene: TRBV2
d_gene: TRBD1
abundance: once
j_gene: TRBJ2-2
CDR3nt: TGTGCCAGCAGTACTAACAGGGGAACCGGGGAGCTGTTTTTT
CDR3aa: CASSTNRGTGELFF

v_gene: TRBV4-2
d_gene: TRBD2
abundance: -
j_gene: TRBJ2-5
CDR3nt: TGTGCCAGCAGCCAAGGTTTTGGGACTAGCGGGGGGGCCGGGATCCGGGAGACCCAGTACTTC
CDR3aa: CASSQGFGTSGGAGIRETQYF

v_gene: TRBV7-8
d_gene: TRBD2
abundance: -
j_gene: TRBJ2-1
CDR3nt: TGTGCCAGCAGCTTAGTTCAGCTAGCGGGAGCCATTAGTTATGAGCAGTTCTTC
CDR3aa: CASSLVQLAGAISYEQFF

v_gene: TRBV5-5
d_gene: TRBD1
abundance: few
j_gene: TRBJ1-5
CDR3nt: TGTGCCAGCAGCGCGTGGACAGGGAAAAATCAGCCCCAGCATTTT
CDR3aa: CASSAWTGKNQPQHF